These T cell receptor beta chains were read from a single sample in a study of T cells after yellow fever vaccination. TCRdb called the 5' RACE reads again in MiXCR, with one record for every CDR3 protein. The table includes some 220,000 distinct CDR3 sequences, roughly 3% detected once. The sample was CD4+ T cells sorted from PBMCs, taken 10 days after the yellow fever booster vaccination. The receptor source for this set is a man between 18 and 29 years old who received the YFV17D yellow fever vaccine. The CDR3 runs from the conserved cysteine through the conserved F or W. Fields, in order: J gene, CDR3 length, clone size, D gene, V gene, CDR3 protein, CDR3 DNA. A D gene is named only where the DNA matches it firmly. The listing skips clone size in some rows; elsewhere it reads once, few, many or a size class.

TRBJ1-4	16	.	.	TRBV7-8	CASSPLKGGIASKLFF	TGTGCCAGCAGCCCACTGAAGGGGGGCATAGCATCGAAACTGTTTTTT
TRBJ1-2	15	.	.	TRBV7-2	CASSLDWTANYGYTF	TGTGCCAGCAGCCTTGACTGGACAGCTAACTATGGCTACACCTTC
TRBJ2-1	12	few	.	TRBV29-1	CSVDVWDNEQFF	TGCAGCGTTGACGTCTGGGACAATGAGCAGTTCTTC
TRBJ1-6	14	many	.	TRBV19	CASRPRQTNSPLHF	TGTGCCAGTAGGCCACGACAGACTAATTCACCCCTCCACTTT
TRBJ1-2	15	few	.	TRBV6-5	CASSYSYSGDYGYTF	TGTGCCAGCAGTTATTCCTACTCTGGGGACTATGGCTACACCTTC
TRBJ2-2	14	many	.	TRBV5-1	CASSLVPDTGELFF	TGCGCCAGCAGCTTGGTCCCAGACACCGGGGAGCTGTTTTTT
TRBJ1-1	17	many	.	TRBV28	CASSPHLGSPSRAEAFF	TGTGCCAGCAGTCCACATTTAGGCTCACCCTCAAGGGCTGAAGCTTTCTTT
TRBJ1-6	15	.	.	TRBV5-4	CASSLGIGQESPIHF	TGTGCCAGCAGCTTGGGGATCGGGCAGGAGTCACCCATCCACTTT
TRBJ2-5	15	few	TRBD1	TRBV20-1	CSAREPGTAQETQYF	TGCAGTGCTAGAGAGCCCGGGACAGCGCAAGAGACCCAGTACTTC
TRBJ2-5	13	few	.	TRBV5-1	CASSGDDGETQYF	TGCGCCAGCAGCGGGGACGACGGAGAGACCCAGTACTTC
TRBJ1-1	14	many	.	TRBV5-1	CASSPDSMNTEAFF	TGCGCCAGCAGCCCCGACAGCATGAACACTGAAGCTTTCTTT
TRBJ1-1	13	few	.	TRBV5-1	CASSTGGNTEAFF	TGCGCCAGCAGTACCGGGGGGAACACTGAAGCTTTCTTT
TRBJ1-6	15	many	.	TRBV5-1	CASSRSGGWGAPLHF	TGCGCCAGCAGCCGATCCGGGGGCTGGGGGGCACCCCTCCACTTT
TRBJ2-6	17	.	TRBD1	TRBV7-3	CASARTGESSGANVLTF	TGTGCCAGCGCGAGGACAGGGGAGTCCTCTGGGGCCAACGTCCTGACTTTC
TRBJ1-1	13	many	.	TRBV6-1	CASSPQGATEAFF	TGTGCCAGCAGTCCCCAAGGTGCCACTGAAGCTTTCTTT
TRBJ2-5	15	few	TRBD1	TRBV7-2	CASSLGQGETETQYF	TGTGCCAGCAGCCTCGGACAGGGGGAAACGGAGACCCAGTACTTC
TRBJ1-4	16	many	.	TRBV28	CASSSPGMGANEKLFF	TGTGCCAGCAGTTCTCCGGGGATGGGGGCGAATGAAAAACTGTTTTTT
TRBJ2-3	9	.	.	TRBV23-1	CASSLAQYF	TGCGCCAGCAGTCTAGCGCAGTATTTT
TRBJ2-5	12	.	TRBD2	TRBV20-1	CSAPSGFETQYF	TGCAGTGCCCCTAGCGGATTTGAGACCCAGTACTTC
TRBJ2-1	17	many	.	TRBV7-9	CASSPSFLGAKYNEQFF	TGTGCCAGCAGCCCATCCTTTCTCGGGGCGAAATACAATGAGCAGTTCTTC
TRBJ1-1	14	many	.	TRBV7-6	CASSSTVPPYWAFF	TGTGCCAGCAGCTCAACCGTCCCTCCTTATTGGGCTTTCTTT
TRBJ2-5	13	many	TRBD1	TRBV6-6	CASRTGYQETQYF	TGTGCCAGCAGGACAGGGTACCAAGAGACCCAGTACTTC
TRBJ2-2	15	few	TRBD2	TRBV7-2	CASSPGLAGTGELFF	TGTGCCAGCAGCCCCGGACTAGCGGGGACCGGGGAGCTGTTTTTT
TRBJ1-5	15	many	.	TRBV7-9	CASSLGEIGNQPQHF	TGTGCCAGCAGCCTCGGGGAGATCGGAAATCAGCCCCAGCATTTT
TRBJ1-5	12	many	.	TRBV5-5	CASSINDQPQHF	TGTGCCAGCAGCATCAACGATCAGCCCCAGCATTTT
TRBJ1-2	14	many	.	TRBV5-5	CASSSEQGWRGYTF	TGTGCCAGCAGCTCGGAACAGGGATGGCGGGGCTACACCTTC
TRBJ2-2	17	many	.	TRBV5-1	CASSLATGQGGTGELFF	TGCGCCAGCAGCCTTGCGACCGGTCAGGGGGGCACCGGGGAGCTGTTTTTT
TRBJ1-1	12	many	.	TRBV15	CATSRVGTEAFF	TGTGCCACCAGCAGAGTTGGCACTGAAGCTTTCTTT
TRBJ2-1	16	few	TRBD1	TRBV5-1	CASSLAGTANYNEQFF	TGCGCCAGCAGCTTGGCAGGGACAGCCAACTACAATGAGCAGTTCTTC
TRBJ1-1	13	many	.	TRBV29-1	CSVEAQGRTEAFF	TGCAGCGTTGAAGCTCAGGGGAGGACTGAAGCTTTCTTT
TRBJ2-5	16	many	.	TRBV4-3	CASSQENRGRGETQYF	TGCGCCAGCAGCCAAGAGAACCGGGGTCGGGGGGAGACCCAGTACTTC
TRBJ2-1	13	many	.	TRBV2	CASQGTSYNEQFF	TGTGCCAGCCAGGGAACGTCCTACAATGAGCAGTTCTTC
TRBJ1-3	15	few	.	TRBV5-1	CASSQHRSSGNTIYF	TGCGCCAGCAGCCAACACAGGAGCTCTGGAAACACCATATATTTT
TRBJ2-5	11	many	.	TRBV27	CASSMGETQYF	TGTGCCAGCTCCATGGGAGAGACCCAGTACTTC
TRBJ2-3	18	.	TRBD2	TRBV25-1	CASSELVAGVRGGYTQYF	TGTGCCAGCAGTGAATTGGTAGCGGGGGTACGGGGCGGATATACGCAGTATTTT
TRBJ2-7	17	many	TRBD2	TRBV5-1	CASSPPTSGGFSYEQYF	TGCGCCAGCAGCCCACCTACTAGCGGGGGCTTCTCCTACGAGCAGTACTTC
TRBJ1-4	15	.	.	TRBV3-1	CASSPSDRLNEKLFF	TGTGCCAGCAGTCCCTCCGACAGGCTTAATGAAAAACTGTTTTTT
TRBJ2-7	14	many	TRBD2	TRBV14	CASRVSGDSYEQYF	TGTGCCAGCAGAGTTAGCGGGGACTCCTACGAGCAGTACTTC
TRBJ2-1	14	many	TRBD2	TRBV20-1	CSAKRGGPGNEQFF	TGCAGTGCCAAGCGGGGGGGCCCTGGAAATGAGCAGTTCTTC
TRBJ2-4	15	few	.	TRBV6-4	CASSSTAGTKNIQYF	TGTGCCAGCAGTTCCACGGCGGGAACCAAAAACATTCAGTACTTC